Sequencing of this T cell receptor (beta chain) was carried out in a study of naive and memory T cell subsets. Two oligonucleotides, mixed equimolar, formed the beta constant-region primer covering TRBC1 and TRBC2. Nested alpha and beta constant-region primers with the SP2 primer drove four PCR rounds on ligated cDNA. TCRdb redid the calling of the UMI-ligation and nested PCR reads with MiXCR, one entry per CDR3 protein. The table has roughly 83,000 distinct CDR3 sequences, 10% to 12% seen once. This CDR3 contains 13 residues. After removal of 6 bases from V and 3 bases from J, the junction contained 4 bases not matched to a gene. CDR1 is DFQATT and CDR2 is SNEGSKA in the germline V gene (reference sequence). Cells stained for CD3, CD4, CD8, CD45RA and CD27 were sorted into four subsets. Findings and limits, study-wide: In CD4 and CD8 cells, diversity dropped from naive through EMRA. Especially in CD8 cells, naive repertoires contained a few larger clonotypes, possibly CD45RA-re-expressing memory cells. Clonotypes are single alpha or beta chains, not paired receptors.

A remark on this clonotype: What it binds is unknown.

This sequence was found in a human donor in good health. Sample: naive CD4+ T cells from blood. The V gene is TRBV20-1, the J gene TRBJ2-3, with 9 nucleotides matching TRBD2. The CDR3 protein is CSAQTSGTDTQYF. DNA for the CDR3: TGCAGTGCGCAGACTAGCGGAACAGATACGCAGTATTTT.